This TCR beta chain was obtained from a study of cytomegalovirus exposure and HLA in healthy donors. Of note for this clone: Its antigen is undetermined.

Points from the study as a whole: Most observed TCR sequences were rare, whereas some public TCRs were detected in many donors.

PCR was performed using 60 Vbeta and 13 Jbeta primers. Sequenced by immunoSEQ multiplex PCR; TCRdb stores in-frame clones only, minus some. The sample has some 140,000 clones, around 80% seen once; the top ten hold approximately 1.6%. Material for sequencing was PBMCs. This TCR was recovered from a young woman in good health and CMV-seronegative.

The CDR3 nucleotides are TGTGCCAGTAGTCTCCTCAGGGACACCGGGGAGCTGTTTTTT. Its protein is CASSLLRDTGELFF. The chain recombines TRBV19 with TRBJ2-2; D is possibly TRBD1 (5 bases). Trimming left V 5 bases short and J 3 bases short, with 10 bases between. The CDR3 extends over 14 amino acids. Germline V CDR1 and CDR2: LNHDA, SQIVND (reference sequence).